Sequencing of this T cell receptor beta chain was carried out in a study of cytomegalovirus exposure and HLA in healthy donors. For this clone: The antigen remains unidentified.

Overall study findings and caveats: Reports described diagnosis of cytomegalovirus status by the classifier as highly specific and sensitive. Altogether, about 160 TCR beta chains were recorded as cytomegalovirus-associated.

A multiplex PCR was run with 60 Vbeta primers and 13 Jbeta primers. Sequenced by immunoSEQ multiplex PCR; TCRdb stores in-frame clones only, minus some. The data show roughly 50,000 clones, and the top ten clones hold less than 2.5%. The TCR comes from a female donor in good health and CMV-seronegative. The specimen was PBMCs.

CDR3 protein: CASSLAGGRMNTEAFF. CDR3 in DNA: TGTGCCAGCAGCTTGGCGGGGGGAAGAATGAACACTGAAGCTTTCTTT. This chain uses TRBV5-6 with TRBJ1-1, with D tentatively TRBD1 (5 bases). V was trimmed by 0 bases and J by 0 bases, leaving 12 bases between them. The CDR3 sequence is 16 residues long. CDR1 is SGHDT and CDR2 is YYEEEE in the germline V gene. Together with reference TRBV5-6 and TRBJ1-1, the CDR3 gives the full variable domain: DAGVTQSPTHLIKTRGQQVTLRCSPKSGHDTVSWYQQALGQGPQFIFQYYEEEERQRGNFPDRFSGHQFPNYSSELNVNALLLGDSALYLCASSLAGGRMNTEAFFGQGTRLTVV.